A single sample is the source of the 9 T cell receptor beta chains below, sequenced in a study of shared clonotypes between healthy human individuals (dated by TCRdb to the early 2020s). For the CD8 naive samples, CD45RO-negative cells were positively selected for CCR7, yielding a CD45RA+CCR7+ population from which TemRA cells were excluded. Library creation used the immunoSEQ multiplex PCR assay. TCRdb stores this immuneACCESS table with in-frame sequences only. Part of the clones is absent; in the studies checked, under half of the shortfall reflects unresolved V genes, and no reason is known for the rest. The sample records 2 million to 2.5 million clones, just under 95% of which are singletons. Roughly 1.1% of the sample lies in the top ten. What was sequenced was naive CD8+ T cells sorted from blood. The sample's cell subset or site label, in plain terms: CD45RA+CCR7+. These receptors were obtained from a man aged 18 to 29 in good health.

Concerning this clone itself: The identical CDR3 is also encoded by other nucleotide sequences in the sample. V usage is TRBV7-8 and J usage is TRBJ2-7; the D is unclear. V was pared by 1 base and J by 0 bases, with 4 bases between. Per the germline V gene, CDR1 is SGHVS and CDR2 is FQNEAQ. The CDR3 loop spans 13 amino acids. The CDR3 is CASSLGVSYEQYF. The CDR3 coding sequence is TGTGCCAGCAGCTTAGGCGTCTCCTACGAGCAGTACTTC. Full variable domain (remainder filled in from reference TRBV7-8 and TRBJ2-7): GAGVSQSPRYKVAKRGQDVALRCDPISGHVSLFWYQQALGQGPEFLTYFQNEAQLDKSGLPSDRFFAERPEGSVSTLKIQRTQQEDSAVYLCASSLGVSYEQYFGPGTRLTVT.

This sequence joins TRBV6-6 and TRBJ1-1; 7 nucleotides align to TRBD1. CDR3 length: 14 residues. V was clipped by 6 bases and J by 0 bases; unmatched bases: 4. The germline V gene has CDR1 MNHNY and CDR2 SVGAGI (reference sequence). CDR3 sequence reads: CASSPGQMNTEAFF. The CDR3 DNA is TGTGCCAGCAGCCCGGGACAGATGAACACTGAAGCTTTCTTT.

V and J are TRBV10-2 and TRBJ2-7; 8 bases are shared with TRBD2. V trimming: 7 bases; J trimming: 4 bases; junction bases outside the gene matches: 12. This CDR3 has 15 amino acids. In germline, CDR1 is WSHSY, CDR2 SAAADI. CDR3 amino acids: CASTDLTSGAYEQYF. The CDR3 DNA is TGCGCCAGCACGGACCTCACTAGCGGAGCTTACGAGCAGTACTTC.

The J gene is TRBJ2-3, the V gene TRBV10-3; a possible D gene is TRBD2 (6 bases). Germline values: CDR1 ENHRY, CDR2 SYGVKD. V dropped 4 bases and J dropped 4 bases, with 15 bases sitting between them. The CDR3 loop spans 15 amino acids. CDR3 nucleotides: TGTGCCATCAGTGGATCGGAGGGGCAGGCAGATACGCAGTATTTT. Translating gives CAISGSEGQADTQYF.

The chain employs TRBV5-1 and TRBJ1-1, with 8 bases aligning to TRBD1. The CDR3 is 15 amino acids. Germline V gene lookup returns CDR1 SGHRS and CDR2 YFSETQ. The trim removed 2 bases at V and 2 bases at J, leaving 5 bases unmatched. The CDR3 nucleotides are TGCGCCAGCAGCTTCTCAGGGGGCTTTAACACTGAAGCTTTCTTT. It codes for CASSFSGGFNTEAFF. Variable domain in full (rest from reference TRBV5-1 and TRBJ1-1): KAGVTQTPRYLIKTRGQQVTLSCSPISGHRSVSWYQQTPGQGLQFLFEYFSETQRNKGNFPGRFSGRQFSNSRSEMNVSTLELGDSALYLCASSFSGGFNTEAFFGQGTRLTVV.

Comments on this clone: Other DNA sequences of this sample code for an identical CDR3. The chain combines TRBV5-4 with TRBJ2-7, with a tentative D call TRBD1 (6 bases). Trimming removed 4 bases from V and 1 base from J, with 9 bases in between. There are 13 residues in the CDR3. Germline CDR1 and CDR2: SGHNT and YYREEE (reference sequence). In nucleotides, the CDR3 is TGTGCCAGCAGCCTCGGACAGTCCTACGAGCAGTACTTC. It codes for CASSLGQSYEQYF.

Only one count was recorded for this clone. The chain recombines TRBV10-3 with TRBJ2-3; D gene uncertain. Trimming removed 3 bases from V and 0 bases from J, with 10 bases in between. The CDR3 spans 15 residues. The germline gives CDR1 ENHRY, CDR2 SYGVKD. Here the CDR3 DNA reads TGTGCCATCAGTGATAGTCAGGCTAGCACAGATACGCAGTATTTT. Protein product: CAISDSQASTDTQYF.

With respect to this clone: Within the sample, other DNA sequences also encode this same CDR3. This rearrangement joins TRBV6-5 to TRBJ1-1; D is perhaps TRBD1 (6 bases). The V gene's germline CDR1 is MNHEY and CDR2 SVGAGI. This CDR3 is built from 14 residues. The V end lost 6 bases, the J end lost 1 base, and 12 bases lay between the germline ends. The CDR3 protein is CASSYREGNTEAFF. The CDR3 bases are TGTGCCAGCAGCTACAGGGAGGGGAACACTGAAGCTTTCTTT.

The chain recombines TRBV4-2 with TRBJ2-7; 9 nucleotides align to TRBD2. The CDR3 extends over 16 amino acids. Germline trimming cut 0 bases from V and 3 bases from J; bases unmatched to any gene: 6. Germline CDR1 is LGHNA and CDR2 is YNFKEQ. The CDR3 loop reads CASSQDLLAGFYEQYF. The DNA of the CDR3 is TGTGCCAGCAGCCAAGATCTCCTAGCGGGGTTCTACGAGCAGTACTTC.